This T cell receptor (beta chain) was obtained from a study of identical twins. This CDR3 is 15 amino acids long. Trimming removed 3 bases at V and 2 bases at J, with 12 bases between. Germline V gene data show CDR1 as WNHNN and CDR2 as SYGVQD (reference sequence). A universal primer site was created by template switching, with the cDNA bearing unique molecular identifiers. TCRdb fed the 5' RACE reads into MiXCR, producing one record per CDR3 protein. The data show around 1.7 million distinct CDR3 sequences, about 30% seen once. The sequence was collected from a newborn girl in good health. Material: cord blood. The V gene is TRBV10-1, the J gene TRBJ2-3; D may be TRBD2 (6 bases). For the CDR3, the DNA is TGCGCCAGCAGTGAAAACGCGGGGATCACAGATACGCAGTATTTT. Protein product: CASSENAGITDTQYF.